Below are 27 T cell receptor beta chains sequenced from a single sample in a study of T-cell memory formation after mild COVID-19. TCRdb passed the 5' RACE reads through MiXCR, listing each CDR3 protein once. The sample gives more than 110,000 distinct CDR3 sequences, under 30% of which show up once; less than 25% is in the top ten. The sample consisted of PBMCs or a T cell subset sorted from them (not recorded which). The receptors stem from an adult woman who had mild COVID-19 (a few samples of this study predate the infection). Cell type and time point are not known.

The rearrangement joins TRBV12-3 or TRBV12-4 to TRBJ1-2; D unresolved. Trimming removed 1 base at V and 7 bases at J, with 19 bases between. This CDR3 region has 16 residues. The CDR3 region is CASSLVPYYGGPGYTF. CDR3 in DNA: TGTGCCAGCAGTTTAGTTCCCTATTATGGCGGTCCTGGCTACACCTTC.

V and J are TRBV15 and TRBJ1-1, with D possibly being TRBD1 (5 bases). V lost 6 bases and J lost 4, with 15 bases in between. Germline CDR1 LNHNV, CDR2 YYDKDF (reference sequence). CDR3 length: 14 residues. DNA for the CDR3: TGTGCCACCAGACGTTCGGGGCTGGGCACTGAAGCTTTCTTT. Protein sequence: CATRRSGLGTEAFF.

The V call is TRBV11-2, the J call TRBJ2-1; 12 nucleotides agree with TRBD1. The CDR3 runs to 16 residues. Germline V gives CDR1 SGHAT, CDR2 FQNNGV. Trimming removed 5 bases from V and 6 bases from J; junction bases left unmatched: 8. In DNA form, the CDR3 reads TGTGCCAGCAGCCCCGGGACAGGGGGCTTAGGCAATGAGCAGTTCTTC. Translation gives CASSPGTGGLGNEQFF.

In its sample, this clonotype was seen a few times. The V call is TRBV4-1, the J call TRBJ1-2; 7 bases fit TRBD1. With 0 bases clipped from V and 2 bases from J, the junction kept 3 bases outside the gene matches. Germline CDR1 reads MGHRA; CDR2 reads YSYEKL. This CDR3 has 15 amino acids. The CDR3 is CASSQEEGANYGYTF. In nucleotides, the CDR3 is TGCGCCAGCAGCCAAGAGGAGGGGGCAAACTATGGCTACACCTTC.

V usage is TRBV7-9 and J usage is TRBJ1-2; no clear D gene. Germline CDR1 is SEHNR and CDR2 is FQNEAQ (reference sequence). The CDR3 is 14 residues long. The V end was cut by 5 bases, the J end by 2 bases, with 12 bases between. CDR3 nucleotides: TGTGCCAGCAGCGGGTCAGATCGAAACTATGGCTACACCTTC. It encodes CASSGSDRNYGYTF.

This clonotype was detected only a few times. The chain combines TRBV4-3 with TRBJ2-3; tentative D call: TRBD1 (5 bases). Germline-derived CDR1 and CDR2 are LGHNA and YSLEER. V was cut by 0 bases and J by 1 base, with 14 bases left in between. CDR3 size: 17 residues. CDR3 nucleotides: TGCGCCAGCAGCCAAGAAGCTCAGGGATGGGGCACAGATACGCAGTATTTT. Protein sequence: CASSQEAQGWGTDTQYF.

This clonotype was picked up a small number of times. The chain combines TRBV7-9 with TRBJ2-1; the D gene is possibly TRBD2 (5 bases). CDR1 is SEHNR and CDR2 is FQNEAQ in the germline V gene (reference sequence). Trimming cost V 1 base and J 9 bases, with 16 bases left between them. The CDR3 loop spans 15 amino acids. CDR3 in amino acids: CASSLVGSPRGEQFF. The CDR3 bases are TGTGCCAGCAGCTTAGTAGGGAGCCCTCGGGGTGAGCAGTTCTTC.

This clonotype appeared a few times. V and J are TRBV28 and TRBJ2-5; D not certain. V was cut by 2 bases and J by 0 bases, with 7 bases left in between. Per the germline V gene, CDR1 is MDHEN and CDR2 is SYDVKM. The CDR3 runs 14 residues. CDR3 amino acids: CASSLEAYQETQYF. In nucleotides, the CDR3 is TGTGCCAGCAGTTTAGAGGCGTACCAAGAGACCCAGTACTTC.

V and J are TRBV30 and TRBJ1-2; TRBD1 might be the D (5 bases). The CDR3 is 14 amino acids. CDR1 and CDR2 (germline): GTSNPN, SVGIG (reference sequence). V gave up 0 bases and J gave up 7 bases, with 15 bases separating them. The CDR3 sequence: CAWSVSGGIRGYTF. The CDR3 bases are TGTGCCTGGAGTGTAAGCGGGGGAATCCGTGGCTACACCTTC.

The chain employs TRBV15 and TRBJ1-5; D is unresolved. The germline V gene has CDR1 LNHNV and CDR2 YYDKDF (reference sequence). With 0 bases removed from V and 1 base from J, the gap between germline ends came to 4 bases. There are 14 residues in the CDR3. The CDR3 coding sequence is TGTGCCACCAGCAGAGATCGCAGCAATCAGCCCCAGCATTTT. As protein: CATSRDRSNQPQHF.

The chain couples TRBV4-1 to TRBJ1-1; D call uncertain. This CDR3 region has 16 residues. V was clipped by 1 base and J by 0 bases, with 12 bases between them. CDR1 MGHRA and CDR2 YSYEKL come from the germline V gene. DNA for the CDR3: TGCGCCAGCAGCCAAGTGATGGTGGTCCTGAACACTGAAGCTTTCTTT. This sequence encodes CASSQVMVVLNTEAFF.

V is TRBV15 and J is TRBJ2-3, with 9 bases fitting TRBD2. The CDR3 has 18 residues. CDR1 and CDR2 from the germline V gene are LNHNV and YYDKDF (reference sequence). With 0 bases clipped from V and 2 bases from J, the junction kept 9 bases outside the gene matches. The CDR3 DNA reads TGTGCCACCAGCAGAGATCGACTAGCGGAAGGTCACACAGATACGCAGTATTTT. Its protein product is CATSRDRLAEGHTDTQYF.

The CDR3 DNA reads as TGTGCCAGCAGCTCGGGACAGTTTAATGAAAAACTGTTTTTT. Amino acid sequence: CASSSGQFNEKLFF. The V gene is TRBV5-5, the J gene TRBJ1-4, with 7 bases lining up with TRBD1. The trim removed 3 bases at V and 4 bases at J, leaving 3 bases unmatched. Germline V gene sequence: CDR1 SGHKS, CDR2 YYEKEE (reference sequence). This CDR3 contains 14 residues.

V is TRBV29-1 and J is TRBJ2-7; D is ambiguous. The CDR3 runs to 13 residues. With 6 bases removed from V and 1 base from J, the gap between germline ends came to 13 bases. From germline, CDR1 is SQVTM and CDR2 ANQGSEA. The CDR3 coding sequence is TGCAGCGTCGTCAGCCTGGGGTCCTACGAGCAGTACTTC. It specifies CSVVSLGSYEQYF.

This clonotype has a handful of counts. V usage is TRBV12-3 or TRBV12-4 and J usage is TRBJ2-3; TRBD1 agrees at 9 bases. The CDR3 is 12 residues long. V was pared by 10 bases and J by 7 bases, with 6 bases of the junction left unmatched. The chain's CDR3 is CAIRDRDNTQYF. The CDR3 nucleotides are TGTGCCATCAGGGACAGGGACAATACGCAGTATTTT.

The chain employs TRBV4-1 and TRBJ2-7; D is undetermined. Trimming pared 3 bases from V and 5 bases from J, leaving 11 bases between. Germline loops: CDR1 MGHRA, CDR2 YSYEKL. The CDR3 consists of 13 residues. The CDR3 nucleotides are TGCGCCAGCAGCCACCCCGACAAGCACGAGCAGTACTTC. Residues: CASSHPDKHEQYF.

This clonotype turned up a few times. The chain recombines TRBV4-2 with TRBJ2-3; 8 bases align to TRBD1. With 3 bases clipped from V and 2 bases from J, the junction kept 7 bases outside the gene matches. The length of the CDR3 is 16 residues. Germline V CDR1 and CDR2: LGHNA, YNFKEQ. CDR3 DNA sequence: TGTGCCAGCAGCCATGGACAGGGCACCCACACAGATACGCAGTATTTT. Translating gives CASSHGQGTHTDTQYF.

Notes on this clonotype: At one of its ends the junction is not consistent with the germline gene, which may arise from a read error. The rearrangement links TRBV7-9 to TRBJ1-1; the D gene is possibly TRBD1 (6 bases). Germline values: CDR1 SEHNR, CDR2 FQNEAQ (reference sequence). CDR3 length: 15 residues. The CDR3 region is CASSLSPGVNTEAFF. CDR3 bases: TGTGCCAGCAGCTTATCGCCAGGGGTGAATACTGAAGCTTTCTTT.

This clonotype showed up just a few times. This chain uses TRBV27 with TRBJ2-7, with TRBD1 matching over 7 bases. With V trimmed by 4 bases and J by 0 bases, 3 bases remained unmatched. CDR3 length: 14 residues. The germline V gene encodes CDR1 MNHEY and CDR2 SMNVEV (reference sequence). The chain's CDR3 is CASSSRDSSYEQYF. The CDR3 DNA is TGTGCCAGCAGTTCCCGGGACAGCTCCTACGAGCAGTACTTC.

The chain uses TRBV24-1 and TRBJ1-1; weak D call: TRBD1 (5 bases). CDR1 KGHDR and CDR2 SFDVKD come from the germline V gene. V shed 3 bases and J shed 6 bases, with 7 bases lying between them. The CDR3 extends over 12 amino acids. CDR3 amino acids: CATSDPGSEAFF. The CDR3 DNA follows: TGTGCCACCAGTGATCCAGGGTCTGAAGCTTTCTTT.

This clonotype was seen a single time. The genes are TRBV21-1 and TRBJ2-7. TRBV21-1 corresponds to a pseudogene. This CDR3 is 14 amino acids long. For the CDR3, the DNA is TGTGCCAGCAGCATACACCGCCTATCCTACGAGCAGTACTTC. Protein sequence: CASSIHRLSYEQYF.

This clonotype has more than one count but fewer than ten. The rearrangement joins TRBV11-1 to TRBJ2-3, with D possibly TRBD2 on 6 matching bases. Trimming stripped 1 base from V and 0 bases from J, with 14 bases between. Germline lookup yields CDR1 SGHAT and CDR2 FQDESV (reference sequence). The CDR3 length is 17 residues. CDR3 residues: CASSLVPLAQSTDTQYF. The CDR3, as DNA: TGTGCCAGCAGCTTAGTCCCGCTAGCGCAAAGCACAGATACGCAGTATTTT.

This clonotype was seen only a few times. The chain employs TRBV4-3 and TRBJ2-1; D might be TRBD2 (6 bases). V lost 4 bases and J 7 bases, leaving 17 bases between the germline ends. The CDR3 covers 15 residues. Germline V gene sequence: CDR1 LGHNA, CDR2 YSLEER. The CDR3 nucleotides are TGCGCCAGCAGCCTCGGGGCCCGCGGGACGAATGAGCAGTTCTTC. Amino acids: CASSLGARGTNEQFF.

The chain joins TRBV5-1 to TRBJ2-7, with 9 bases identical to TRBD1. The CDR3 runs 14 residues. Germline values: CDR1 SGHRS, CDR2 YFSETQ. The ends lost 0 bases at V and 5 bases at J; junction bases unmatched: 3. CDR3 DNA sequence: TGCGCCAGCAGCTTGGGGACAGGGGACGACGAGCAGTACTTC. As protein: CASSLGTGDDEQYF.

The rearrangement links TRBV7-6 to TRBJ1-1; D is ambiguous. The V end lost 5 bases, the J end lost 2 bases, and 9 bases lay between the germline ends. Germline V lookup: CDR1 SGHVS, CDR2 FNYEAQ. The CDR3 has 13 amino acids. The CDR3 is CASSPIPNTEAFF. CDR3 nucleotide sequence: TGTGCCAGCAGCCCGATCCCAAACACTGAAGCTTTCTTT.

This clonotype was recorded a few times. A read error may account for a junction end that differs from germline. This sequence joins TRBV9 and TRBJ2-1; a possible D gene is TRBD2 (6 bases). The germline V gene encodes CDR1 SGDLS and CDR2 YYNGEE. The CDR3 spans 13 residues. This chain's CDR3 is CASSVGTTPGIDF. The CDR3 DNA reads TGTGCCAGCAGCGTAGGGACTACCCCCGGGATTGATTTC. Looking up the rest from reference TRBV9 and TRBJ2-1 gives the full variable domain: DSGVTQTPKHLITATGQRVTLRCSPRSGDLSVYWYQQSLDQGLQFLIQYYNGEERAKGNILERFSAQQFPDLHSELNLSSLELGDSALYFCASSVGTTPGIDFGPGTRLTVL.

CDR3 amino acids: CASLGDNYNEQFF. The CDR3 DNA reads TGTGCCAGCCTCGGGGACAACTACAATGAGCAGTTCTTC. The chain recombines TRBV18 with TRBJ2-1, with a weak D call TRBD1 (6 bases). The CDR3 is made up of 13 amino acids. Germline V lookup: CDR1 KGHSH, CDR2 LQKENI. The V gene lost 8 bases and the J gene lost 3 bases, with 11 bases spanning the gap. The full variable domain, its missing parts supplied by reference TRBV18 and TRBJ2-1, is NAGVMQNPRHLVRRRGQEARLRCSPMKGHSHVYWYRQLPEEGLKFMVYLQKENIIDESGMPKERFSAEFPKEGPSILRIQQVVRGDSAAYFCASLGDNYNEQFFGPGTRLTVL.